These 5 T cell receptor beta chains originate from one sample sequenced in a study of cytomegalovirus exposure and HLA in healthy donors. PCR primers comprised 60 Vbeta and 13 Jbeta primers. Only in-frame clones appear in the TCRdb table, and some are missing; sequencing was by immunoSEQ multiplex PCR. Of approximately 200,000 clones listed, roughly 78% were seen once; the top ten hold around 1.4%. Material: PBMCs. The source is a girl aged 5 to 17 in good health and CMV-seropositive.

V usage is TRBV7-2 and J usage is TRBJ2-3, with TRBD2 as a possible D gene (7 bases). The germline V gene encodes CDR1 SGHTA and CDR2 FQGNSA. The length of the CDR3 is 16 residues. Trimming left V 5 bases short and J 2 bases short, with 17 bases between. The CDR3 nucleotides read TGTGCCAGCAGCCCAGGGGCGGGGGTCAACACAGATACGCAGTATTTT. It codes for CASSPGAGVNTDTQYF. The variable domain in full, completed from reference TRBV7-2 and TRBJ2-3, reads GAGVSQSPSNKVTEKGKDVELRCDPISGHTALYWYRQSLGQGLEFLIYFQGNSAPDKSGLPSDRFSAERTGGSVSTLTIQRTQQEDSAVYLCASSPGAGVNTDTQYFGPGTRLTVL.

The V and J genes are TRBV9 and TRBJ2-2; D is unresolved. V lost 7 bases and J lost 5, with 9 bases in between. This CDR3 is 12 amino acids long. CDR1 is SGDLS and CDR2 is YYNGEE in the germline V gene. CDR3 residues: CASGLQTGELFF. CDR3 sequence (DNA): TGTGCCAGCGGCCTTCAGACCGGGGAGCTGTTTTTT.

This chain links TRBV27 with TRBJ2-2; D ambiguous. Germline V gene sequence: CDR1 MNHEY, CDR2 SMNVEV (reference sequence). The CDR3 runs 15 residues. V shed 1 base and J shed 6 bases, with 12 bases lying between them. CDR3 residues: CASSLFLEKSGELFF. The DNA for the CDR3 is TGTGCCAGCAGTTTATTCCTAGAAAAATCCGGGGAGCTGTTTTTT.

The chain is built from TRBV19 and TRBJ2-2, with TRBD1 matching over 11 bases. This CDR3 has 15 residues. Per germline, CDR1 LNHDA and CDR2 SQIVND (reference sequence). V lost 5 bases, J lost 7 bases, and 6 bases stayed unmatched. The CDR3 protein is CASSPGTGGGGELFF. In nucleotides, the CDR3 is TGTGCCAGTAGTCCGGGGACAGGGGGTGGCGGGGAGCTGTTTTTT.

V and J are TRBV5-5 and TRBJ2-5, with D hard to call. The J call may not be correct, given that the DNA end is closer to TRBJ2-7. The CDR3 is 15 residues long. CDR1 is SGHKS, CDR2 YYEKEE, per germline (reference sequence). The DNA for the CDR3 is TGTGCCAGCAGCTTATCAGCCACCTCGACTTACGAGCAGTACTTC. Translating gives CASSLSATSTYEQYF.